This note documents a single TCR beta chain sequence. The record originates from a study of siplizumab effects on memory and regulatory T cells. TCRdb's table, derived via immunoSEQ multiplex PCR, lists solely in-frame clones and lacks some. The sample lists 90,000 to 120,000 clones, about 94% occurring once. The sample taken for sequencing was Tregs sorted from blood. The TCR originated in a human donor in good health.

CDR3 amino acids: CATSRDPQGPEAFF. DNA of the CDR3: TGTGCCACCAGCAGAGACCCGCAGGGCCCTGAAGCTTTCTTT. The chain has TRBV15 and TRBJ1-1; weak D call: TRBD1 (5 bases). This CDR3 is built from 14 residues. In germline, CDR1 is LNHNV, CDR2 YYDKDF (reference sequence). With 0 bases removed from V and 6 bases from J, the gap between germline ends came to 11 bases.